These 20 T cell receptor beta chains originate from one sample sequenced in a study of blood T cell repertoires in COVID-19. The assay was immunoSEQ multiplex PCR, and TCRdb's table has in-frame clones only and misses some. Of fewer than 450,000 clones in the sample, around 89% are singletons; the top ten hold more than 1%. The source material was PBMCs or T cells enriched from blood (not recorded which). The receptors come from a woman between 18 and 29 years old who had recovered from COVID-19.

The rearrangement joins TRBV6-6 to TRBJ1-1; weak D call: TRBD1 (5 bases). This CDR3 is built from 14 residues. Per germline, CDR1 MNHNY and CDR2 SVGAGI (reference sequence). The V end was cut by 4 bases, the J end by 4 bases, with 13 bases between. As DNA, the CDR3 is TGTGCCAGCAGTTTCACAGGCGGGATCACTGAAGCTTTCTTT. It specifies CASSFTGGITEAFF.

The chain carries TRBV28 and TRBJ1-2, with 8 bases lining up with TRBD1. The CDR3 consists of 13 residues. The trim removed 5 bases at V and 4 bases at J, leaving 3 bases unmatched. Germline values: CDR1 MDHEN, CDR2 SYDVKM. CDR3 DNA sequence: TGTGCCAGCAGTCGGACAGGGACCTATGGCTACACCTTC. This encodes CASSRTGTYGYTF.

This rearrangement joins TRBV14 to TRBJ2-5, with TRBD2 identical over 7 bases. CDR3 length: 12 residues. In germline, CDR1 is SGHDN, CDR2 FVKESK. V lost 6 bases and J lost 5; bases outside the gene matches: 3. The CDR3 spells CASSSGGETQYF. As DNA, the CDR3 is TGTGCCAGCAGTTCCGGGGGGGAGACCCAGTACTTC.

This clone was counted a few times. The CDR3 loop reads CASSVGNNSPLHF. The CDR3 DNA follows: TGTGCCAGCAGCGTCGGTAATAATTCACCCCTCCACTTT. The rearrangement links TRBV2 to TRBJ1-6; D is ambiguous. V shed 6 bases and J shed 5 bases, with 8 bases lying between them. The CDR3 runs 13 residues. Germline CDR1 and CDR2: SNHLY and FYNNEI. The full variable domain, completed using reference TRBV2 and TRBJ1-6, is EPEVTQTPSHQVTQMGQEVILRCVPISNHLYFYWYRQILGQKVEFLVSFYNNEISEKSEIFDDQFSVERPDGSNFTLKIRSTKLEDSAMYFCASSVGNNSPLHFGNGTRLTVT.

The V gene is TRBV10-3, the J gene TRBJ1-3; D remains unclear. Germline assignment: CDR1 ENHRY and CDR2 SYGVKD. There are 15 residues in the CDR3. Trimming shortened V by 0 bases and J by 0 bases, and 6 bases separated the two germline ends. This CDR3 is CAISESLSSGNTIYF. The DNA of the CDR3 is TGTGCCATCAGTGAGTCACTGAGCTCTGGAAACACCATATATTTT.

V is TRBV28 and J is TRBJ2-3; TRBD2 matches at 8 bases. This CDR3 contains 14 residues. V shed 6 bases and J 2 bases; nucleotides not matched to a gene: 4. The germline CDR1 and CDR2 sequences are MDHEN and SYDVKM. The CDR3 DNA is TGTGCCAGCAGCCTACTAGCGGTCACAGATACGCAGTATTTT. Translated, it gives CASSLLAVTDTQYF.

As concerns this clone: This sample also contains other DNA sequences that code for the same CDR3. J is TRBJ2-1 and V is TRBV29-1; D is undetermined. The CDR3 contains 11 residues. V was cut by 6 bases and J by 3 bases, with 6 bases left in between. Germline-derived CDR1 and CDR2 are SQVTM and ANQGSEA. The CDR3 DNA reads TGCAGCGTCGGTGGCTACAATGAGCAGTTCTTC. Translation: CSVGGYNEQFF.

The CDR3 loop is CASSVGHLDEKLFF. The CDR3 DNA reads TGTGCCAGCAGCGTGGGACATCTGGATGAAAAACTGTTTTTT. V gene TRBV9 combines with J gene TRBJ1-4; tentatively, D is TRBD1 (6 bases). The CDR3 extends over 14 amino acids. The germline V and J ends were trimmed by 2 bases and 6 bases, with 11 bases remaining between them. CDR1 is SGDLS, CDR2 YYNGEE, per germline.

The chain joins TRBV5-1 to TRBJ2-5, with 11 bases aligning to TRBD2. Per germline, CDR1 SGHRS and CDR2 YFSETQ. J lost 2 bases, V lost 4 bases, and 7 bases had no gene match. The CDR3 totals 16 residues. Here the CDR3 DNA reads TGCGCCAGCAGCCCGAGACTAGCGGGGAATCAAGAGACCCAGTACTTC. Translated: CASSPRLAGNQETQYF.

V usage is TRBV9 and J usage is TRBJ2-6; no firm D call. The V gene's germline CDR1 is SGDLS and CDR2 YYNGEE. Trimming shortened V by 0 bases and J by 0 bases, and 10 bases separated the two germline ends. The CDR3 has 17 amino acids. CDR3 residues: CASSVVKKHSGANVLTF. CDR3 bases: TGTGCCAGCAGCGTAGTGAAGAAACACTCTGGGGCCAACGTCCTGACTTTC.

The chain links TRBV5-6 to TRBJ2-3, with a possible D match to TRBD2 (5 bases). Trimming stripped 2 bases from V and 9 bases from J, with 16 bases between. The CDR3 is 14 amino acids. Per the germline V gene, CDR1 is SGHDT and CDR2 is YYEEEE. This CDR3 reads CASSFLTNFPTQYF. CDR3 sequence (DNA): TGTGCCAGCAGCTTTTTGACTAACTTTCCAACGCAGTATTTT.

The chain recombines TRBV19 with TRBJ1-4, with 7 nucleotides matching TRBD1. The length of the CDR3 is 16 residues. The junction had 11 bases not matched to a gene; V was cut back by 6 bases and J by 4 bases. Germline CDR1 LNHDA, CDR2 SQIVND (reference sequence). CDR3 nucleotide sequence: TGTGCCAGTAGGGGGGACAGAGTGAAGTTTAATGAAAAACTGTTTTTT. Its protein product is CASRGDRVKFNEKLFF.

The chain carries TRBV5-6 and TRBJ2-7, with 8 bases identical to TRBD2. This CDR3 contains 17 residues. J was trimmed by 2 bases and V by 1 base; bases with no gene match: 11. Looked up from germline, CDR1 is SGHDT and CDR2 is YYEEEE. CDR3 DNA: TGTGCCAGCAGCTTGCCCTCGGGGGGGATGAATCCCTACGAGCAGTACTTC. Residues: CASSLPSGGMNPYEQYF.

The chain employs TRBV7-9 and TRBJ1-4; no firm D call. Per germline, CDR1 SEHNR and CDR2 FQNEAQ (reference sequence). Deletions cut 5 bases from V and 8 bases from J, with 15 bases between. This CDR3 is built from 14 residues. In DNA form, the CDR3 reads TGTGCCAGCAGCCCCGTTGGCGGACTCGAAAAACTGTTTTTT. Its protein is CASSPVGGLEKLFF.

This chain links TRBV28 with TRBJ1-5; 9 bases map to TRBD1. Trimming took 7 bases from V and 6 from J; bases not matched to a gene: 4. The CDR3 is 13 amino acids. Germline V CDR1 and CDR2: MDHEN, SYDVKM. The CDR3 DNA is TGTGCCAGCATGACGGACAGGGGTCAGCCCCAGCATTTT. It encodes CASMTDRGQPQHF.

The rearrangement links TRBV4-2 to TRBJ2-3; 10 bases are shared with TRBD2. Looked up from germline, CDR1 is LGHNA and CDR2 is YNFKEQ. V lost 2 bases to trimming and J lost 5 bases; unmatched junction nucleotides: 7. The CDR3 sequence is 16 residues long. CDR3 bases: TGTGCCAGCAGCCAATCGGCTAGCGGGGGAGTAGATACGCAGTATTTT. Translation: CASSQSASGGVDTQYF.

V and J are TRBV7-6 and TRBJ1-1; unclear D gene. Germline assignment: CDR1 SGHVS and CDR2 FNYEAQ. The V and J ends lost 5 bases and 1 base respectively, with 14 bases between them. The CDR3 is 15 residues long. CDR3 bases: TGTGCCAGCAGCACCGGAGGTGGGCAGAACACTGAAGCTTTCTTT. Amino acids: CASSTGGGQNTEAFF.

CDR3 region: CASSRGEGSGNTIYF. The CDR3 DNA reads as TGTGCCAGCAGCCGAGGGGAGGGCAGTGGAAACACCATATATTTT. The chain has TRBV3-1 (or the pseudogene TRBV3-2) and TRBJ1-3, with a possible D match to TRBD1 (5 bases). The germline V gene encodes CDR1 LGHDT and CDR2 YNNKEL (reference sequence). V lost 4 bases to trimming and J lost 3 bases, with 13 bases between them. The CDR3 sequence is 15 residues long.

This chain joins TRBV30 and TRBJ2-7; D may be TRBD1 (6 bases). The V and J ends lost 2 bases and 4 bases respectively, with 9 bases between them. CDR1 is GTSNPN, CDR2 SVGIG, per germline (reference sequence). The CDR3 runs 12 residues. The CDR3 coding sequence is TGTGCCTGGAGTCTGAGGGGGTACGAGCAGTACTTC. Its translation: CAWSLRGYEQYF.

A single count supports this clone. This chain joins TRBV6-6 and TRBJ1-1, with 10 bases matching TRBD1. This CDR3 is 17 amino acids long. Germline V gene lookup returns CDR1 MNHNY and CDR2 SVGAGI (reference sequence). Trimming took 5 bases from V and 1 from J; bases not matched to a gene: 10. The CDR3 region is CASSRTGGWGANTEAFF. In DNA, the CDR3 is TGTGCCAGCAGTCGGACAGGGGGTTGGGGAGCGAACACTGAAGCTTTCTTT.